The entry that follows covers one T cell receptor (beta chain) sequence. The antigen remains undetermined. Germline V gene sequence: CDR1 LGHNA, CDR2 YSLEER. Trimming pared 0 bases from V and 1 base from J, leaving 14 bases between. The CDR3 extends over 17 amino acids. This PCR relied on a set of 60 Vbeta primers and 13 Jbeta primers. Here immunoSEQ multiplex PCR was the method, and the copy in TCRdb shows in-frame clones only, minus some. The table includes roughly 180,000 clones, roughly 80% detected once. This record comes from a study of cytomegalovirus exposure and HLA in healthy donors. Turning to the study itself: Within an early data release were 80 million to 90 million unique TCRs drawn from HLA-typed donors.

Study outcomes and limitations: As a later analysis revealed, most CMV-associated TCR beta chains appeared HLA-restricted. Sequences of the TCR beta chain were said to predict the HLA-A and HLA-B alleles of most subjects accurately. Cytomegalovirus-associated TCR beta chains were listed, numbering around 150.

What was sequenced was PBMCs. The clonotype originates from a male donor in good health and CMV-seronegative. This chain uses TRBV4-3 with TRBJ2-3; D perhaps matches TRBD2 (6 bases). CDR3 nucleotides: TGCGCCAGCAGCCAAGATATGTTAGCGGCAGGCACAGATACGCAGTATTTT. Encoded protein: CASSQDMLAAGTDTQYF.